This T cell receptor beta chain originates from a study of blood T cell repertoires in COVID-19. Study at large: T cells, B-cell-depleted T cells, or PBMCs supplied cDNA or gDNA.

V shed 2 bases and J 5 bases; nucleotides not matched to a gene: 4. The CDR3 runs 15 residues. Germline V gene data show CDR1 as KGHDR and CDR2 as SFDVKD. All enrollees were about 18 to 89 years old and from some 24 US areas. For recovered donors of Cohort 3, there were two negative PCRs, clearance, or symptom resolution. Under the authors' procedure: Amplification of reference gene primers provided the estimated nucleated cell counts. Sequencing was performed with immunoSEQ multiplex PCR; in TCRdb, only in-frame clones are kept and a portion is missing. Clone size and V and J calls were adopted from that table, with D and trimming inferred from the DNA. The sample carries under 300,000 clones, nearly 90% recorded once.

The sample comprised PBMCs or T cells enriched from blood (not recorded which). The chain is built from TRBV24-1 and TRBJ2-2, with 7 positions matching TRBD1. The receptor's source is a woman aged 55-70 years who had recovered from COVID-19. The CDR3 bases are TGTGCCACCAGTGATTCAGGGGGTTGGACCGGGGAGCTGTTTTTT. As protein: CATSDSGGWTGELFF.